Sequencing of this TCR beta chain was carried out in a study of vaccination and CD4 T cells after COVID-19. Study in general: Some 10 convalescent patients had mild and one had severe PCR-confirmed SARS-CoV-2 disease. Convalescent donors were composed of six males and four females, of whom two were Hispanic. Findings of the study overall: Among convalescent patients, a median approximately 86% of reactive clones emerged only after vaccination. From around 20 to 38, the median of SARS-CoV-2-reactive clonotypes rose without reaching significance.

The time point is: late sampling 161 to 241 days after vaccination in a few convalescent patients. Per the germline V gene, CDR1 is SGHTA and CDR2 is FQGNSA. This CDR3 is built from 14 residues. By proportion, this clonotype is medium-sized. Antigen unknown. The germline gene is not matched at one end of the junction; a read error may be the cause. TCRdb re-derived calls from the PCR reads in MiXCR, one entry per CDR3 protein. The sample lists some 33,000 distinct CDR3 sequences; around 33% were seen once. The source material was CD4+ T cells from blood, sampled about 7 months after SARS-CoV-2 vaccination. This TCR was recovered from a human donor who had recovered from COVID-19. J is TRBJ1-2 and V is TRBV7-2; 10 nucleotides agree with TRBD1. The CDR3 sequence: CASSFGQGDYGYTF. In DNA form, the CDR3 reads TGTGCCAGCAGCTTTGGACAGGGGGACTACGGCTACACCTTC.